The clone carrying this T cell receptor beta chain was seen more than once but under ten times. The antigen is undetermined. This sample was taken from a study of T-cell memory formation after mild COVID-19. Study-wide points: Whereas later expanders leaned CD4+, clones contracting day 15 to 85 showed a balanced CD4/CD8 makeup. Some clones that responded turned up in pre-infection memory, which suggests that cross-reactive memory joined in. The CD4+ clones that contracted clustered mainly within CM and EM, and the CD8+ clones concentrated in EMRA.

The CDR3 sequence is 14 residues long. After removal of 3 bases from V and 5 bases from J, the junction contained 4 bases not matched to a gene. In germline, CDR1 is SGHTA, CDR2 FQGNSA. TCRdb fed the 5' RACE reads into MiXCR, producing one record per CDR3 protein. Of around 200,000 distinct CDR3 sequences listed, 15% to 20% are singletons. The TCR was taken from a man between 18 and 35 years old who had mild COVID-19 (a few samples of this study predate the infection). Cell type and time point are not known. J is TRBJ2-3 and V is TRBV7-2; 8 bases are shared with TRBD2. Sequenced sample: PBMCs or a T cell subset sorted from them (not recorded which). The CDR3 loop reads CASSFGGARDTQYF. DNA of the CDR3: TGTGCCAGCAGCTTCGGGGGGGCCAGAGATACGCAGTATTTT.